This passage covers 27 T cell receptor beta chains from one sample sequenced in a study of blood T cell repertoires in COVID-19. Assay: immunoSEQ multiplex PCR; the TCRdb copy retains only in-frame clones and omits some. Here the sample spans around 140,000 clones, 88% being singletons. Sequencing input: peripheral blood. Every receptor here comes from a man between 50 and 59 years old with acute or convalescent COVID-19.

This clone was detected once. The chain links TRBV6-6 to TRBJ1-2; 7 bases are a match to TRBD1. V lost 5 bases and J lost 5; bases outside the gene matches: 5. Germline CDR1 and CDR2: MNHNY and SVGAGI (reference sequence). The CDR3 sequence is 13 residues long. The CDR3 region has the DNA TGTGCCAGCAGTGTTGGGACAGCTTATGGCTACACCTTC. Its translation: CASSVGTAYGYTF.

This clone was counted only a few times. This chain connects TRBV10-3 to TRBJ1-5, with D perhaps matching TRBD1 (5 bases). Germline values: CDR1 ENHRY, CDR2 SYGVKD. Trimming pared 1 base from V and 6 bases from J, leaving 13 bases between. The CDR3 contains 15 residues. The CDR3: CAISEWEAGGQPQHF. CDR3 sequence (DNA): TGTGCCATCAGTGAGTGGGAGGCTGGGGGTCAGCCCCAGCATTTT.

V usage is TRBV3-1 (or the pseudogene TRBV3-2) and J usage is TRBJ1-1, with TRBD1 matching over 8 bases. CDR3 length: 15 amino acids. Trimming removed 1 base from V and 8 bases from J; junction bases left unmatched: 9. Germline V gives CDR1 LGHDT, CDR2 YNNKEL (reference sequence). In nucleotides, the CDR3 is TGTGCCAGCAGCCAAGTGGGCAGGGGGCACTTCGAAGCTTTCTTT. Its protein is CASSQVGRGHFEAFF.

The gene calls are TRBV5-4 and TRBJ2-7, with D perhaps matching TRBD1 (6 bases). This CDR3 comprises 14 residues. V lost 3 bases, J lost 3 bases, and 13 bases lay in between. In germline, CDR1 is SGHNT, CDR2 YYREEE (reference sequence). The CDR3 DNA follows: TGTGCCAGCAGCTCCAGGCAGGGGTTCTACGAGCAGTACTTC. Its protein is CASSSRQGFYEQYF.

The chain carries TRBV30 and TRBJ1-2; D is possibly TRBD1 (5 bases). V shed 3 bases and J shed 4 bases, with 12 bases lying between them. Per germline, CDR1 GTSNPN and CDR2 SVGIG (reference sequence). This CDR3 has 13 residues. The CDR3 reads CAWRQGAAYGYTF. CDR3 in DNA: TGTGCCTGGAGACAAGGGGCCGCCTATGGCTACACCTTC.

This clone appeared once. The rearrangement uses TRBV28 and TRBJ2-1, with a tentative D call TRBD1 (5 bases). Germline loops: CDR1 MDHEN, CDR2 SYDVKM. V was pared by 7 bases and J by 14 bases, with 18 bases between. The CDR3 is 12 residues long. The CDR3 nucleotides are TGTGCCAGCACTCATATGCAGGGCCAGGAGTTCTTC. Translating it yields CASTHMQGQEFF.

The rearrangement links TRBV27 to TRBJ1-4; D gene ambiguous. In germline, CDR1 is MNHEY, CDR2 SMNVEV (reference sequence). The ends were cut back, 5 bases at V and 7 bases at J, with 17 bases in the middle. This CDR3 region has 15 residues. Here the CDR3 reads CASSRVGVLSEKLFF. CDR3 coding DNA: TGTGCCAGCAGTCGGGTCGGAGTCCTTAGTGAAAAACTGTTTTTT. Using reference TRBV27 and TRBJ1-4 for the parts outside the CDR3, the full variable domain is EAQVTQNPRYLITVTGKKLTVTCSQNMNHEYMSWYRQDPGLGLRQIYYSMNVEVTDKGDVPEGYKVSRKEKRNFPLILESPSPNQTSLYFCASSRVGVLSEKLFFGSGTQLSVL.

The chain recombines TRBV6-6 with TRBJ1-1; TRBD1 aligns across 7 bases. V dropped 2 bases and J dropped 5; count of bases not matched to a gene: 2. This CDR3 contains 13 residues. From germline, CDR1 is MNHNY and CDR2 SVGAGI (reference sequence). The CDR3 protein is CASSYAGGTEAFF. CDR3 sequence (DNA): TGTGCCAGCAGTTACGCAGGGGGGACTGAAGCTTTCTTT.

The chain carries TRBV15 and TRBJ1-5; D ambiguous. With 3 bases removed from V and 0 bases from J, the gap between germline ends came to 6 bases. The CDR3 has 14 amino acids. Germline-derived CDR1 and CDR2 are LNHNV and YYDKDF (reference sequence). The CDR3 bases are TGTGCCACCAGCAGGGAGATTAGCAATCAGCCCCAGCATTTT. As protein: CATSREISNQPQHF.

This sequence joins TRBV7-2 and TRBJ1-6; D might be TRBD1 (6 bases). V lost 1 base to trimming and J lost 5 bases, with 9 bases between them. Per germline, CDR1 SGHTA and CDR2 FQGNSA. This CDR3 has 15 residues. CDR3 coding DNA: TGTGCCAGCAGCTTAGAAGGGGGTAATAATTCACCCCTCCACTTT. Its translation is CASSLEGGNNSPLHF.

This rearrangement joins TRBV6-5 to TRBJ1-2, with D maybe TRBD1 (6 bases). Trimming shortened V by 6 bases and J by 5 bases, and 13 bases separated the two germline ends. CDR3 size: 13 residues. The germline V gene encodes CDR1 MNHEY and CDR2 SVGAGI. The CDR3 nucleotides are TGTGCCAGCAGAACTACAGGGCTATATGGCTACACCTTC. Translating gives CASRTTGLYGYTF.

The V call is TRBV2, the J call TRBJ2-1, with D perhaps matching TRBD2 (6 bases). Germline values: CDR1 SNHLY, CDR2 FYNNEI. Trimming shortened V by 6 bases and J by 3 bases, and 12 bases separated the two germline ends. CDR3 length: 14 residues. The DNA for the CDR3 is TGTGCCAGCAGCTCGATGGGACTCTACAATGAGCAGTTCTTC. Its protein product is CASSSMGLYNEQFF. The variable domain in full, completed from reference TRBV2 and TRBJ2-1, reads EPEVTQTPSHQVTQMGQEVILRCVPISNHLYFYWYRQILGQKVEFLVSFYNNEISEKSEIFDDQFSVERPDGSNFTLKIRSTKLEDSAMYFCASSSMGLYNEQFFGPGTRLTVL.

This clone showed up just once. The rearrangement uses TRBV7-9 and TRBJ1-1, with 9 bases that match TRBD1. The J segment lost 1 base and the V segment lost 2 bases, leaving 11 bases of the junction unmatched. CDR3 length equals 18 residues. CDR1 and CDR2 (germline): SEHNR, FQNEAQ (reference sequence). The CDR3 region has the DNA TGTGCCAGCAGCTTAACGGGACAGGGAGCAATTAGGAACACTGAAGCTTTCTTT. Amino acid sequence: CASSLTGQGAIRNTEAFF.

The chain has TRBV10-3 and TRBJ1-1; 9 bases are a match to TRBD1. This CDR3 is built from 15 residues. Germline CDR1 ENHRY, CDR2 SYGVKD. V lost 4 bases and J lost 1; bases outside the gene matches: 4. For the CDR3, the DNA is TGTGCCATCAGTGCACCGGGACAGGGGAACACTGAAGCTTTCTTT. Its translation: CAISAPGQGNTEAFF.

This chain links TRBV19 with TRBJ2-5, with D possibly matching TRBD2 (6 bases). The CDR3 runs to 16 residues. The germline gives CDR1 LNHDA, CDR2 SQIVND (reference sequence). V lost 5 bases and J 3 bases, leaving 19 bases between the germline ends. The CDR3 protein is CASSLGGGAIEETQYF. The CDR3 bases are TGTGCCAGTAGTCTCGGCGGAGGGGCGATTGAAGAGACCCAGTACTTC.

V is TRBV2 and J is TRBJ1-1; tentatively, D is TRBD1 (6 bases). The V end was cut by 4 bases, the J end by 3 bases, with 12 bases between. The CDR3 loop spans 14 amino acids. The germline gives CDR1 SNHLY, CDR2 FYNNEI. Here the CDR3 DNA reads TGTGCCAGCAGTGTTAAGGGGGGGGACACTGAAGCTTTCTTT. Protein product: CASSVKGGDTEAFF. Drawing the rest from reference TRBV2 and TRBJ1-1, the complete variable domain is EPEVTQTPSHQVTQMGQEVILRCVPISNHLYFYWYRQILGQKVEFLVSFYNNEISEKSEIFDDQFSVERPDGSNFTLKIRSTKLEDSAMYFCASSVKGGDTEAFFGQGTRLTVV.

This clone was found once. This sequence joins TRBV2 and TRBJ2-2; the D is unclear. This CDR3 spans 12 amino acids. With 4 bases removed from V and 7 bases from J, the gap between germline ends came to 7 bases. CDR1 SNHLY and CDR2 FYNNEI come from the germline V gene. The CDR3 protein is CASSVSHGELFF. DNA of the CDR3: TGTGCCAGCAGTGTGAGCCACGGGGAGCTGTTTTTT.

The chain employs TRBV19 and TRBJ1-2; 10 bases align to TRBD1. Germline CDR1 reads LNHDA; CDR2 reads SQIVND (reference sequence). The CDR3 runs 17 residues. Unmatched junction bases numbered 17, after V lost 9 bases and J lost 4 bases. The chain's CDR3 is CASAPGTGAGNSYGYTF. As DNA, the CDR3 is TGTGCCAGCGCGCCAGGGACAGGGGCAGGGAACTCCTATGGCTACACCTTC. The full variable domain, completed using reference TRBV19 and TRBJ1-2, is DGGITQSPKYLFRKEGQNVTLSCEQNLNHDAMYWYRQDPGQGLRLIYYSQIVNDFQKGDIAEGYSVSREKKESFPLTVTSAQKNPTAFYLCASAPGTGAGNSYGYTFGSGTRLTVV.

The chain joins TRBV5-4 to TRBJ1-2, with TRBD1 matching 7 bases. Losses at the gene ends were 4 bases for V and 2 bases for J; bases not matched to a gene: 5. This CDR3 has 14 amino acids. In germline, CDR1 is SGHNT, CDR2 YYREEE (reference sequence). The CDR3 sequence: CASSPWDSNYGYTF. DNA of the CDR3: TGTGCCAGCAGCCCCTGGGACAGCAACTATGGCTACACCTTC.

The V call is TRBV10-1, the J call TRBJ2-5; the match to TRBD1 covers 7 bases. Trimming cost V 10 bases and J 1 base; bases outside gene matches: 24. Germline lookup yields CDR1 WNHNN and CDR2 SYGVQD (reference sequence). This CDR3 region has 19 residues. The CDR3 DNA sequence: TGCGCCACACCAAAAGTCCGGGACAGCAACTTTCCAATCCAAGAGACCCAGTACTTC. Its protein product is CATPKVRDSNFPIQETQYF.

This chain connects TRBV29-1 to TRBJ2-2; 7 nucleotides match TRBD1. Germline-derived CDR1 and CDR2 are SQVTM and ANQGSEA. J was trimmed by 5 bases and V by 6 bases; bases with no gene match: 6. The CDR3 runs 13 residues. CDR3 nucleotides: TGCAGCGTAAACAGGGGCAGAACCGGGGAGCTGTTTTTT. The encoded protein is CSVNRGRTGELFF.

The rearrangement uses TRBV7-9 and TRBJ2-7; 7 bases are shared with TRBD2. The germline V gene encodes CDR1 SEHNR and CDR2 FQNEAQ (reference sequence). After removal of 4 bases from V and 1 base from J, the junction contained 7 bases not matched to a gene. CDR3 length: 15 residues. Here the CDR3 reads CASSSALAESYEQYF. The CDR3 coding sequence is TGTGCCAGCAGCTCGGCTCTAGCGGAGTCCTACGAGCAGTACTTC.

The chain combines TRBV7-3 with TRBJ2-1, with D perhaps TRBD1 (6 bases). From germline, CDR1 is SGHTA and CDR2 FQGTGA. Trimming took off 3 bases at V and 7 bases at J, with 10 bases between the two ends. The CDR3 totals 13 residues. Here the CDR3 DNA reads TGTGCCAGCAGCTTCAGGGGCTTGAATGAGCAGTTCTTC. As protein: CASSFRGLNEQFF.

The chain has TRBV6-6 and TRBJ1-1; TRBD1 matches at 7 bases. The germline gives CDR1 MNHNY, CDR2 SVGAGI (reference sequence). The V gene end was trimmed by 5 bases and the J gene end by 3 bases; junction bases not matched to a gene: 27. There are 21 residues in the CDR3. CDR3 residues: CASSPTGTVYFIWGVDTEAFF. CDR3 sequence (DNA): TGTGCCAGCAGTCCGACCGGGACAGTATACTTTATCTGGGGAGTTGACACTGAAGCTTTCTTT.

The chain uses TRBV5-5 and TRBJ1-2; D remains ambiguous. The V end lost 0 bases, the J end lost 4 bases, and 10 bases lay between the germline ends. Germline CDR1 reads SGHKS; CDR2 reads YYEKEE (reference sequence). The CDR3 runs 14 residues. CDR3 coding DNA: TGTGCCAGCAGCTTGGGATACCAGTCCTATGGCTACACCTTC. Its translation is CASSLGYQSYGYTF.

The rearrangement links TRBV11-2 to TRBJ2-1, with TRBD2 matching over 9 bases. Losses at the gene ends were 1 base for V and 7 bases for J; bases not matched to a gene: 5. Germline CDR1 reads SGHAT; CDR2 reads FQNNGV. The CDR3 totals 15 residues. CDR3 sequence (DNA): TGTGCCAGCAGCTTAGGGACTAGCGTAACGAATGAGCAGTTCTTC. It yields the protein CASSLGTSVTNEQFF.

The chain links TRBV6-6 to TRBJ1-2, with TRBD1 identical over 9 bases. Germline V gene lookup returns CDR1 MNHNY and CDR2 SVGAGI (reference sequence). This CDR3 has 15 residues. After removal of 0 bases from V and 5 bases from J, the junction contained 4 bases not matched to a gene. The CDR3, as DNA: TGTGCCAGCAGTTACTCGGACAGGGGAGGGTATGGCTACACCTTC. It is translated as CASSYSDRGGYGYTF.